The clone carrying this TCR beta chain counts as large (0.1 to 1%). As yet, its antigen is unknown. The CDR3 sequence is 14 residues long. Per germline, CDR1 SGHNT and CDR2 YENEEA. V lost 5 bases to trimming and J lost 4 bases, with 15 bases between them. These data come from a study of T cells in localized non-small cell lung cancer. Study-level results: It remains possible that heterogeneity exists, since only one tumor region was sequenced.

Here immunoSEQ multiplex PCR was the method, and the copy in TCRdb shows in-frame clones only, minus some. The sample contains several hundred clones, more than 20% of which appear only once. The chain links TRBV11-3 to TRBJ2-7; TRBD1 might be the D (5 bases). Sequencing used normal lung tissue next to the tumor, obtained before any cancer treatment. This TCR was recovered from a woman aged 40-69 years with stage III lung adenocarcinoma. CDR3 residues: CASSPTQDSYEQYF. Here the CDR3 DNA reads TGTGCCAGCAGCCCAACACAGGATTCTTACGAGCAGTACTTC. Variable domain in full (rest from reference TRBV11-3 and TRBJ2-7): EAGVVQSPRYKIIEKKQPVAFWCNPISGHNTLYWYLQNLGQGPELLIRYENEEAVDDSQLPKDRFSAERLKGVDSTLKIQPAELGDSAVYLCASSPTQDSYEQYFGPGTRLTVT.